This TCR beta chain stems from a study of blood T cells in healthy people across ages. The CDR3 is 17 amino acids. The ends were cut back, 5 bases at V and 0 bases at J, with 20 bases in the middle. CDR1 is LGHNT, CDR2 FRNRAP, per germline. Next came a second PCR, run for about 7 to 12 cycles, which used a sample-barcoded 5' primer along with a J-beta primer mix. CDR3-containing paired-end reads numbering at least 2.5 million came from each sample. One entry per CDR3 protein results from TCRdb running MiXCR on the 5' RACE reads. Here the sample spans approximately 760,000 distinct CDR3 sequences, 25% being singletons. Isolation recovered at least 7 million PBMCs from every sample. These data are also associated with another study on T cells of mothers and their children. That source notes: Sequencing revealed no T cell clones that were persistent and microchimeric.

The chain uses TRBV12-5 and TRBJ2-7; D ambiguous. The clonotype was recovered from a boy aged 5 to 17 in good health. Sequenced input: blood. In DNA, the CDR3 is TGTGCTAGTGGTCCAACCCTCGACGGAATTAGCTCCTACGAGCAGTACTTC. Its protein product is CASGPTLDGISSYEQYF. The full variable domain, completed using reference TRBV12-5 and TRBJ2-7, is DARVTQTPRHKVTEMGQEVTMRCQPILGHNTVFWYRQTMMQGLELLAYFRNRAPLDDSGMPKDRFSAEMPDATLATLKIQPSEPRDSAVYFCASGPTLDGISSYEQYFGPGTRLTVT.